Reported below is one T cell receptor (beta chain). In TCRdb, the PCR reads were re-called with MiXCR into one record per CDR3 protein. The sample carries 16,000 or so distinct CDR3 sequences, roughly 49% recorded once. This record belongs to a study of tumor-infiltrating lymphocytes in oesophageal squamous cell carcinoma. This clonotype was obtained from a male donor with esophageal squamous cell carcinoma. Sequenced: esophageal tumor tissue.

As DNA, the CDR3 is TGTGCCAGCAGCGATGGGGACAGGGATAAACTATATAGCAATCAGCCCCAGCATTTT. Residues: CASSDGDRDKLYSNQPQHF. The V and J genes are TRBV7-4 and TRBJ1-5, with 9 bases aligning to TRBD1. V dropped 5 bases and J dropped 0; count of bases not matched to a gene: 14. The CDR3 is made up of 19 amino acids. Germline loops: CDR1 SGHVT, CDR2 SQSDAQ.